This is a list of T cell receptor beta chains from one sample in a study of cytomegalovirus exposure and HLA in healthy donors. Clones were sequenced by immunoSEQ multiplex PCR, and TCRdb holds only the in-frame ones, with some missing. The sample table includes about 88,000 clones. Sequences were obtained from PBMCs. The receptors come from a girl between 5 and 17 years old in good health and CMV-seropositive. Each CDR3 is given with its conserved first and last residue. The D gene is left open where the match is weak.

TRBV13	TRBJ2-5	TRBD1	TGTGCCAGCAGCCCGCGGACAGGGGAAGAGACCCAGTACTTC	CASSPRTGEETQYF
TRBV9	TRBJ1-6	-	TGTGCCAGCAGCCCGGGTCAGGGGTCTTGGAATTCACCCCTCCACTTT	CASSPGQGSWNSPLHF
TRBV6-5	TRBJ1-1	TRBD1	TGTGCCAGCACTACCACCGGGACAGGGGCCACTGAAGCTTTCTTT	CASTTTGTGATEAFF
TRBV4-3	TRBJ2-5	TRBD2	TGCGCCAGCAGTCCCGGGACTAGCGGGGGGGAGACCCAGTACTTC	CASSPGTSGGETQYF
TRBV5-6	TRBJ1-2	TRBD1	TGTGCCAGCAGCGGCCACAGGGGGCTCGGGGGCTACACCTTC	CASSGHRGLGGYTF
TRBV30	TRBJ2-2	TRBD1	TGTGCCTGGAGTTTACAGGGGGTCGGGGAGCTGTTTTTT	CAWSLQGVGELFF
TRBV5-1	TRBJ2-2	-	TGCGCCAGCAGCTTGGTCTACCCGAACACCGGGGAGCTGTTTTTT	CASSLVYPNTGELFF
TRBV7-9	TRBJ1-4	TRBD1	TGTGCCAGCAGCTTAACAGGGGGCACTGAAAAACTGTTTTTT	CASSLTGGTEKLFF
TRBV19	TRBJ1-2	-	TGTGCCAGTAGTCTAGACGGGTTAGCAAGCCCCGATCGGCGTGGCTACACCTTC	CASSLDGLASPDRRGYTF
TRBV4-3	TRBJ1-4	-	TGCGCCAGCAGCCAAGATAGAGCTAGCGCAACTAATGAAAAACTGTTTTTT	CASSQDRASATNEKLFF
TRBV28	TRBJ1-2	TRBD1	TGTGCCAGCAGTTTAAGTGGGACAGGGAACTATGGCTACACCTTC	CASSLSGTGNYGYTF
TRBV25-1	TRBJ2-1	TRBD1	TGTGCCAGCAGTGATACACAGGGGACCTTCTACAATGAGCAGTTCTTC	CASSDTQGTFYNEQFF
TRBV5-6	TRBJ2-5	TRBD2	TGTGCCAGCAGCTTGGGCGGGGGGGAAGAGACCCAGTACTTC	CASSLGGGEETQYF
TRBV7-9	TRBJ1-1	-	TGTGCCAGCAGCTTCCAACAGGTGATCACTGAAGCTTTCTTT	CASSFQQVITEAFF
TRBV23-1	TRBJ1-2	TRBD1	TGCGCCAGCAGACTAGGGACAGGAGCCTATGGCTACACCTTC	CASRLGTGAYGYTF
TRBV9	TRBJ1-1	-	TGTGCCAGCAGTCTGGACATCTCGACTGAAGCTTTCTTT	CASSLDISTEAFF
TRBV28	TRBJ2-1	-	TGTGCCAGCAGTTTATGGCAGGGGGGCAATGAGCAGTTCTTC	CASSLWQGGNEQFF
TRBV5-6	TRBJ1-1	-	TGTGCCAGCAGCGCCCGTCGGACTTCGAACACTGAAGCTTCCTTT	CASSARRTSNTEASF
TRBV25-1	TRBJ2-1	TRBD1	TGTGCCAGCGGGGGACAGGGGATCTACAATGAGCAGTTCTTC	CASGGQGIYNEQFF
TRBV9	TRBJ2-4	TRBD1	TGTGCCAGCAGCCCCAGACAGGGATCAAACATTCAGTACTTC	CASSPRQGSNIQYF
TRBV18	TRBJ2-1	TRBD2	TGTGCCAGCTCAACCGCGGGGGGGCCGCGGAATGAGCAGTTCTTC	CASSTAGGPRNEQFF
TRBV25-1	TRBJ1-2	-	TGTGCCAGCAGTGGCGTGACAGTCTATGGCTACACCTTC	CASSGVTVYGYTF
TRBV29-1	TRBJ1-4	-	TGCAGCGTCCAGGGGACGCGACAGTCGAATGAAAAACTGTTTTTT	CSVQGTRQSNEKLFF
TRBV4-2	TRBJ1-5	-	TGTGCCAGCAGAAGGGCGACAGGCCCAAATCAGCCCCAGCATTTT	CASRRATGPNQPQHF
TRBV30	TRBJ1-1	-	TGTGCCTGCCGACTACAGGGCGTCAGGTCTAACACTGAAGCTTTCTTT	CACRLQGVRSNTEAFF
TRBV7-9	TRBJ1-2	TRBD1	TGTGCCAGCAGCGTAGGGACAGGGGGTTTTACTAACTATGGCTACACCTTC	CASSVGTGGFTNYGYTF
TRBV4-3	TRBJ1-6	-	TGCGCCAGCAGCCAAGATCCATCGGGTTCCTATAATTCACCCCTCCACTTT	CASSQDPSGSYNSPLHF
TRBV7-3	TRBJ2-3	TRBD1	TGTGCCAGCAGCTTGGAAATCCAACAGGGGGGAGCCGCTACGCAGTATTTT	CASSLEIQQGGAATQYF
TRBV5-1	TRBJ2-2	TRBD1	TGCGCCAGCAGTGAGACAGGGGACACCGGGGAGCTGTTTTTT	CASSETGDTGELFF
TRBV20-1	TRBJ1-1	-	TGCAGTGCCAAGATCGGTATTGAAGCTTTCTTT	CSAKIGIEAFF
TRBV5-1	TRBJ2-3	-	TGCGCCAGCAGCTTGGGGGACATGAACACAGATACGCAGTATTTT	CASSLGDMNTDTQYF
TRBV7-2	TRBJ1-6	-	TGTGCCAGCAGCTTAGGGAGGGATTCACCCCTCCACTTT	CASSLGRDSPLHF
TRBV19	TRBJ2-1	TRBD2	TGTGCCAGTAGGGCCAGGACTAGCGGGGGGGCCTCTGGGGAGCAGTTCTTC	CASRARTSGGASGEQFF
TRBV30	TRBJ1-6	-	TGTGCCTGGAGTCCCTACAACGGGCGTACTCGAGGGACACCCCTCCACTTT	CAWSPYNGRTRGTPLHF
TRBV9	TRBJ2-5	-	TGTGCCAGCAGCGTAGTGGCGGGAGAGACCCAGTACTTC	CASSVVAGETQYF
TRBV6-6	TRBJ1-1	-	TGTGCCAGCAGTTTTGGACAGCCCCGGGTCACTGAAGCTTTCTTT	CASSFGQPRVTEAFF
TRBV4-1	TRBJ2-7	-	TGCGCCAGCAGCCAAGATTCCCGGGGTGCGAACTACGAGCAGTACTTC	CASSQDSRGANYEQYF
TRBV11-2	TRBJ1-5	-	TGTGCCAGCAGCGTCTCGAGGGTTCAGCCCCAGCATTTT	CASSVSRVQPQHF
TRBV19	TRBJ2-2	-	TGTGCCAGTAGCCTCTTAAACACCGGGGAGCTGTTTTTT	CASSLLNTGELFF
TRBV5-1	TRBJ2-3	TRBD2	TGCGCCAGCAGCCCCCTAGCGGGGGGGAACACAGATACGCAGTATTTT	CASSPLAGGNTDTQYF
TRBV27	TRBJ1-2	-	TGTGCCAGCAGTTTATCAGGAGGAGATGCCGGGTACACCTTC	CASSLSGGDAGYTF
TRBV9	TRBJ1-4	TRBD1	TGTGCCAGCAGCGTCGCCGACAGGGGGCGTGAAAAACTGTTTTTT	CASSVADRGREKLFF
TRBV9	TRBJ2-7	TRBD1	TGTGCCAGCAGCGCCTATCCGGGACAGGGGGCATGGGAGCAGTACTTC	CASSAYPGQGAWEQYF
TRBV4-1	TRBJ1-5	TRBD1	TGCGCCAGCAGCCAAGGACAGGGGTGGAGTCAGCCCCAGCATTTT	CASSQGQGWSQPQHF
TRBV4-3	TRBJ2-1	-	TGCGCCAGCAGCCTTCTCCGGACAGCCTACAATGAGCAGTTCTTC	CASSLLRTAYNEQFF
TRBV7-3	TRBJ2-7	TRBD1	TGTGCCAGCAGCGCAAATTCCGGGACAGCCTCCTACGAGCAGTACTTC	CASSANSGTASYEQYF
TRBV15	TRBJ1-1	-	TGTGCCACCAAAGGGGCATCGAACACTGAAGCTTTCTTT	CATKGASNTEAFF
TRBV5-1	TRBJ1-2	-	TGCGCCAGCAGCCCCAGGACAGAACCTAACTATGGCTACACCTTC	CASSPRTEPNYGYTF
TRBV5-6	TRBJ1-2	TRBD1	TGTGCCAGCAGCTTCTGGACAGGGGGCCAAGGGAACTATGGCTACACCTTC	CASSFWTGGQGNYGYTF
TRBV4-1	TRBJ2-3	TRBD1	TGCGCCAGCAGCCAAGAGGACAGGGGGCTAGATACGCAGTATTTT	CASSQEDRGLDTQYF
TRBV10-2	TRBJ2-1	TRBD2	TGCGCCAGCATCTCGGGAGGGGGCAATGAGCAGTTCTTC	CASISGGGNEQFF
TRBV4-2	TRBJ1-4	-	TGTGCCAGCAGCCAAGTCGGAGGGGAAAATGAAAAACTGTTTTTT	CASSQVGGENEKLFF
TRBV7-9	TRBJ1-3	TRBD1	TGTGCCAGCAGCTTACGGTCGGACAGGCTCTCTGGAAACACCATATATTTT	CASSLRSDRLSGNTIYF
TRBV4-3	TRBJ2-7	-	TGCGCCAGCAGCCAAGAGGTAGCAGGGTCGAACGAGCAGTACTTC	CASSQEVAGSNEQYF